Below, one T cell receptor beta chain is given with its context. The data were taken from a study of blood T cell repertoires in COVID-19. Study in general: Donors in the United States, Italy and Spain gave samples during acute or convalescent COVID-19. In each case, the material was cDNA or gDNA derived from T cells, B-cell-depleted T cells, or PBMCs.

Authors' data handling: Estimation of nucleated cell counts relied on the amplification of reference gene primers. The method was immunoSEQ multiplex PCR; TCRdb's version includes in-frame clones alone and lacks a portion of them. V and J calls and clone size are given by that table; D and trimming were obtained from the DNA. The profile covers 95,000 to 150,000 clones, with 74% appearing a single time and around 5.9% taken by the ten largest. The sample taken for sequencing was peripheral blood. The receptor was isolated from a man aged 55 to 69 with acute or convalescent COVID-19.

The CDR3 nucleotides read TGCGCCAGCTTTACGGTAAGCTCCTACAATGAGCAGTTCTTC. This codes for CASFTVSSYNEQFF. The chain uses TRBV5-1 and TRBJ2-1; D not certain. The V and J ends lost 7 bases and 0 bases respectively, with 11 bases between them. Germline assignment: CDR1 SGHRS and CDR2 YFSETQ. The CDR3 covers 14 residues.